The entry below gives a single T cell receptor (beta chain) sequence along with its context. These data are taken from a study of blood T cells in healthy people across ages. CDR3 length: 16 amino acids. After removal of 3 bases from V and 11 bases from J, the junction contained 20 bases not matched to a gene. Germline CDR1 and CDR2: SQVTM and ANQGSEA. A second PCR of about 6 to 11 cycles used a sample-barcoded 5' primer and a J-beta primer mix. MiXCR, run by TCRdb on the 5' RACE reads, gives a single entry per CDR3 protein. The table lists 1.5 million to 2 million distinct CDR3 sequences, 49% of them singletons, with approximately 2.1% in the top ten.

The chain carries TRBV29-1 and TRBJ2-5; the match to TRBD2 covers 8 bases. The receptor was isolated from a woman aged 40 to 50 in good health. The sequenced material came from blood. The CDR3 protein is CSVDGPAGGAGNEQYF. DNA of the CDR3: TGCAGCGTTGATGGGCCTGCCGGGGGGGCCGGGAATGAGCAGTACTTC.